The 21 T cell receptor beta chains in this list originate from one sample, sequenced in a study of blood T cell repertoires in COVID-19. Clones were sequenced by immunoSEQ multiplex PCR, and TCRdb holds only the in-frame ones, with some missing. The data contain more than 70,000 clones, roughly 88% of them singletons. Sample: peripheral blood. These receptors were taken from a man in his fifties or sixties with active COVID-19.

This chain uses TRBV2 with TRBJ2-3; the D gene is possibly TRBD2 (5 bases). Trimming took off 6 bases at V and 1 base at J, with 8 bases between the two ends. The CDR3 runs 13 residues. Germline assignment: CDR1 SNHLY and CDR2 FYNNEI. The CDR3 nucleotides are TGTGCCAGCAGGGGAGAGGGCACAGATACGCAGTATTTT. This codes for CASRGEGTDTQYF. Full variable domain (missing parts from reference TRBV2 and TRBJ2-3): EPEVTQTPSHQVTQMGQEVILRCVPISNHLYFYWYRQILGQKVEFLVSFYNNEISEKSEIFDDQFSVERPDGSNFTLKIRSTKLEDSAMYFCASRGEGTDTQYFGPGTRLTVL.

The chain recombines TRBV12-5 with TRBJ2-3, with D unclear. CDR1 LGHNT and CDR2 FRNRAP come from the germline V gene. The CDR3 length is 13 residues. V was cut by 6 bases and J by 3 bases, with 10 bases left in between. The DNA of the CDR3 is TGTGCTAGTGGACGGCGGCTAACAGATACGCAGTATTTT. Translation gives CASGRRLTDTQYF.

The chain has TRBV2 and TRBJ1-4, with D uncertain. The CDR3 totals 14 residues. Germline CDR1 reads SNHLY; CDR2 reads FYNNEI. The V end lost 1 base, the J end lost 8 bases, and 11 bases lay between the germline ends. The CDR3 DNA reads as TGTGCCAGCAGTGAAGTGGGAGGGAGGGAAAAACTGTTTTTT. Translating gives CASSEVGGREKLFF.

The chain is built from TRBV6-5 and TRBJ2-5; possible D gene TRBD1, 5 bases. The CDR3 runs to 13 residues. V was shortened by 6 bases and J by 4 bases, with 12 bases between the two germline ends. Germline V CDR1 and CDR2: MNHEY, SVGAGI. The CDR3 loop reads CASRLTGAETQYF. The CDR3 DNA reads TGTGCCAGCAGACTCACAGGCGCAGAGACCCAGTACTTC.

This chain connects TRBV5-1 to TRBJ2-7; TRBD1 aligns across 7 bases. This CDR3 has 15 residues. After removal of 4 bases from V and 7 bases from J, the junction contained 14 bases not matched to a gene. The germline gives CDR1 SGHRS, CDR2 YFSETQ. CDR3 loop: CASSLQQGSTGEQYF. As DNA, the CDR3 is TGCGCCAGCAGCCTACAACAGGGGTCAACGGGGGAGCAGTACTTC. The entire variable domain, with the rest obtained from reference TRBV5-1 and TRBJ2-7, is as follows: KAGVTQTPRYLIKTRGQQVTLSCSPISGHRSVSWYQQTPGQGLQFLFEYFSETQRNKGNFPGRFSGRQFSNSRSEMNVSTLELGDSALYLCASSLQQGSTGEQYFGPGTRLTVT.

The V call is TRBV30, the J call TRBJ1-2; D is uncertain. Germline assignment: CDR1 GTSNPN and CDR2 SVGIG (reference sequence). V gave up 0 bases and J gave up 3 bases, with 14 bases separating them. CDR3 length: 15 residues. The DNA of the CDR3 is TGTGCCTGGAGTGTAAGGTCCCCCCGGGACTATGGCTACACCTTC. This sequence encodes CAWSVRSPRDYGYTF.

V usage is TRBV6-6 and J usage is TRBJ1-1; 8 bases are shared with TRBD1. CDR3 size: 15 residues. CDR1 is MNHNY, CDR2 SVGAGI, per germline (reference sequence). The V gene end was trimmed by 0 bases and the J gene end by 4 bases; junction bases not matched to a gene: 4. The CDR3 nucleotides read TGTGCCAGCAGTTACTCGGGGCAGGGGGCCACTGAAGCTTTCTTT. This gives the protein CASSYSGQGATEAFF.

The V call is TRBV30, the J call TRBJ1-4, with a weak D call TRBD1 (6 bases). CDR1 is GTSNPN and CDR2 is SVGIG in the germline V gene (reference sequence). V dropped 0 bases and J dropped 0 bases, with 14 bases sitting between them. The CDR3 covers 17 residues. The CDR3 DNA sequence: TGTGCCTGGAGTGTAGGCTCAGACAGGTCAACTAATGAAAAACTGTTTTTT. Protein: CAWSVGSDRSTNEKLFF.

This rearrangement joins TRBV5-4 to TRBJ2-7; TRBD2 aligns across 9 bases. Germline values: CDR1 SGHNT, CDR2 YYREEE (reference sequence). The CDR3 sequence is 14 residues long. The V and J ends lost 2 bases and 2 bases, in that order; junction bases with no gene match: 2. The CDR3 sequence: CASSFGGRAYEQYF. The DNA for the CDR3 is TGTGCCAGCAGCTTTGGCGGGAGGGCCTACGAGCAGTACTTC.

The rearrangement links TRBV4-1 to TRBJ1-2, with 7 bases identical to TRBD1. Germline CDR1 is MGHRA and CDR2 is YSYEKL. J was trimmed by 13 bases and V by 0 bases; bases with no gene match: 14. CDR3 size: 15 residues. The DNA for the CDR3 is TGCGCCAGCAGCCAAGATACAGGGGTAATGAGGAGTCGCACCTTC. Translated, it gives CASSQDTGVMRSRTF.

The rearrangement uses TRBV7-2 and TRBJ2-7, with D perhaps matching TRBD2 (6 bases). Germline lookup yields CDR1 SGHTA and CDR2 FQGNSA. V lost 4 bases, J lost 5 bases, and 21 bases lay in between. This CDR3 has 16 residues. CDR3 protein: CASSSRPGLSPNEQYF. DNA for the CDR3: TGTGCCAGCAGCTCAAGACCGGGACTGTCTCCTAACGAGCAGTACTTC.

The genes are TRBV28 and TRBJ2-1, with TRBD2 matching over 10 bases. The CDR3 sequence is 15 residues long. After removal of 4 bases from V and 9 bases from J, the junction contained 9 bases not matched to a gene. Germline-derived CDR1 and CDR2 are MDHEN and SYDVKM. The DNA for the CDR3 is TGTGCCAGCAGTTCAGCGGGAGGGGCGTCGAGTGAGCAGTTCTTC. Its translation: CASSSAGGASSEQFF.

The chain carries TRBV4-2 and TRBJ2-1; 9 bases align to TRBD2. Looked up from germline, CDR1 is LGHNA and CDR2 is YNFKEQ. V lost 0 bases and J lost 12; bases outside the gene matches: 6. The CDR3 sequence is 14 residues long. CDR3 nucleotide sequence: TGTGCCAGCAGCCAAGAGCTAGCGGGGAGCGCGCAGTTCTTC. Encoded protein: CASSQELAGSAQFF.

This clone was counted only a few times. The V call is TRBV3-1 (or the pseudogene TRBV3-2), the J call TRBJ1-2; the match to TRBD1 covers 9 bases. V trimming: 1 base; J trimming: 8 bases; junction bases outside the gene matches: 5. The CDR3 is 14 residues long. Looked up from germline, CDR1 is LGHDT and CDR2 is YNNKEL (reference sequence). In DNA form, the CDR3 reads TGTGCCAGCAGCCAAGCTACAGGGGGCGAGGGCTACACCTTC. This translates into CASSQATGGEGYTF.

The rearrangement uses TRBV5-6 and TRBJ2-3, with a tentative D call TRBD2 (6 bases). V was trimmed by 6 bases and J by 3 bases, leaving 20 bases between them. This CDR3 region has 16 residues. The V gene's germline CDR1 is SGHDT and CDR2 YYEEEE. Here the CDR3 DNA reads TGTGCCAGCAATCCCCTGGGGGGAGGTGGTACAGATACGCAGTATTTT. This codes for CASNPLGGGGTDTQYF.

This chain uses TRBV6-5 with TRBJ1-2, with TRBD1 matching over 12 bases. Germline V gene sequence: CDR1 MNHEY, CDR2 SVGAGI. The CDR3 is 14 residues long. Trimming at V came to 0 bases and at J to 7 bases, leaving 0 bases not matched to a gene. The CDR3: CASSYSGQGAGYTF. CDR3 coding DNA: TGTGCCAGCAGTTACTCGGGACAGGGGGCTGGCTACACCTTC.

CDR3 sequence: CASSIEGSGGPNYEQYF. In DNA form, the CDR3 reads TGTGCCAGTAGTATAGAGGGTAGCGGGGGACCTAACTACGAGCAGTACTTC. This chain connects TRBV19 to TRBJ2-7; TRBD2 matches at 9 bases. The CDR3 totals 17 residues. The ends lost 0 bases at V and 3 bases at J; junction bases unmatched: 9. Germline assignment: CDR1 LNHDA and CDR2 SQIVND (reference sequence).

The rearrangement joins TRBV21-1 to TRBJ1-3. TRBV21-1 is a known pseudogene. The CDR3 contains 16 residues. CDR3 nucleotide sequence: TGTGCCAGCAGCAGGAGGGGGGGCGCAAACGGAAACACCATATATTTT. Encoded protein: CASSRRGGANGNTIYF.

The chain carries TRBV5-1 and TRBJ1-2; D is uncertain. CDR1 and CDR2 (germline): SGHRS, YFSETQ. Between the trimmed V and J ends, which lost 7 bases and 6 bases, there was a span of 19 bases. The CDR3 loop spans 14 amino acids. CDR3 coding DNA: TGCGCCAGCTCAATCGGGCGCCCCGGGGATGGCTACACCTTC. It specifies CASSIGRPGDGYTF.

The rearrangement links TRBV5-1 to TRBJ1-2, with 7 bases fitting TRBD1. This CDR3 region has 15 residues. The J segment lost 2 bases and the V segment lost 0 bases, leaving 4 bases of the junction unmatched. CDR1 is SGHRS and CDR2 is YFSETQ in the germline V gene. CDR3 in amino acids: CASSLVAGGNYGYTF. In nucleotides, the CDR3 is TGCGCCAGCAGCTTGGTCGCAGGGGGAAACTATGGCTACACCTTC.

The chain has TRBV2 and TRBJ1-2; D not certain. Deletions cut 0 bases from V and 4 bases from J, with 12 bases between. Germline V gives CDR1 SNHLY, CDR2 FYNNEI. The CDR3 sequence is 15 residues long. The CDR3 DNA reads as TGTGCCAGCAGTGAAGCGCTTCGGGATTCCTATGGCTACACCTTC. Translation gives CASSEALRDSYGYTF. Drawing the rest from reference TRBV2 and TRBJ1-2, the complete variable domain is EPEVTQTPSHQVTQMGQEVILRCVPISNHLYFYWYRQILGQKVEFLVSFYNNEISEKSEIFDDQFSVERPDGSNFTLKIRSTKLEDSAMYFCASSEALRDSYGYTFGSGTRLTVV.